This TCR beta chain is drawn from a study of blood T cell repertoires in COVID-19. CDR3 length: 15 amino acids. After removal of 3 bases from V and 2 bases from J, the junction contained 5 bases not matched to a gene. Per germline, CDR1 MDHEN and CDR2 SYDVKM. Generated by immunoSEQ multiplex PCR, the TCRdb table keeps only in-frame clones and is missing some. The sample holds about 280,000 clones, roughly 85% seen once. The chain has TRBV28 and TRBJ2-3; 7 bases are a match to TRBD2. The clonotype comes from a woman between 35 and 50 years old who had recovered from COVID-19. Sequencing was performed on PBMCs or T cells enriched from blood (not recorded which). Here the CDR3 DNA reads TGTGCCAGCAGTTTGGCGGGGGTAGACACAGATACGCAGTATTTT. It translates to CASSLAGVDTDTQYF.